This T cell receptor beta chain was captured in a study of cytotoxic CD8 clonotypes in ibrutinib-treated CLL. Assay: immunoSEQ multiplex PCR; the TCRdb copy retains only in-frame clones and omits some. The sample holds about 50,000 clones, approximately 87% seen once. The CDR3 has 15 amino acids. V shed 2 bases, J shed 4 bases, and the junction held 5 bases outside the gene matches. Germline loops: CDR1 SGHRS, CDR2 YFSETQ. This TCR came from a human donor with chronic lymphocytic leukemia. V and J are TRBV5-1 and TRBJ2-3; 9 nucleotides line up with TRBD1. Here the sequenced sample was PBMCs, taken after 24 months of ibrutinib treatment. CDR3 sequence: CASSLGDRVADTQYF. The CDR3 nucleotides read TGCGCCAGCAGCTTAGGGGACAGGGTAGCAGATACGCAGTATTTT.